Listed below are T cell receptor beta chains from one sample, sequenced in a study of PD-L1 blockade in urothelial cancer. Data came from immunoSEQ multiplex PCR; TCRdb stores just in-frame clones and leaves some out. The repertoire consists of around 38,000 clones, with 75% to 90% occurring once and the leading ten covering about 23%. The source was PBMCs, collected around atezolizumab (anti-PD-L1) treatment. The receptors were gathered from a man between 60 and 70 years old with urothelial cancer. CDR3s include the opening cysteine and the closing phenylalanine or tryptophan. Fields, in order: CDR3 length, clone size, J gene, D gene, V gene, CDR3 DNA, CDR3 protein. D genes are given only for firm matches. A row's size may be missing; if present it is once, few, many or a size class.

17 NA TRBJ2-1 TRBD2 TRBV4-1 TGCGCCAGCAGCCAAGATCCGCTAGCGGCTTTCTACAATGAGCAGTTCTTC CASSQDPLAAFYNEQFF
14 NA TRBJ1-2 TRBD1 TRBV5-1 TGCGCCAGCAGCCGGGACAGGGGATCCGGTGGCTACACCTTC CASSRDRGSGGYTF
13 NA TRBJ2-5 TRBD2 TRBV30 TGTGCCTGGAGCGGGACTAGCGGCTTGACCCAGTACTTC CAWSGTSGLTQYF
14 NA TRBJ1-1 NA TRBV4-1 TGCGCCAGCAGCCATTTAACGGAGGGGACTGAAGCTTTCTTT CASSHLTEGTEAFF
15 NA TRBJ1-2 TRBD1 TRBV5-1 TGCGCCAGCAGTTCCGGGACAGGGATTAACTATGGCTACACCTTC CASSSGTGINYGYTF
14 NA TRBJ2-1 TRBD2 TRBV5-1 TGCGCCAGCCACACTAGCGTTCCCTACAATGAGCAGTTCTTC CASHTSVPYNEQFF
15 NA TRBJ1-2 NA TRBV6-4 TGTGCCAGCAGTGCAACCGTACAACCTTCCTATGGCTACACCTTC CASSATVQPSYGYTF
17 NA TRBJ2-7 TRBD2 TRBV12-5 TGTGCTAGTGGTTCGGGACTAGCGGGGGGCCTATTCTACGAGCAGTACTTC CASGSGLAGGLFYEQYF
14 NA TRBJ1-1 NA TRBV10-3 TGTGCCATCAGATCCAACACGGGGAACACTGAAGCTTTCTTT CAIRSNTGNTEAFF
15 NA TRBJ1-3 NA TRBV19 TGTGCCAGTACTTTCATTGGCTCGAGGGGAAACACCATATATTTT CASTFIGSRGNTIYF
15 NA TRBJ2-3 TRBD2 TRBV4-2 TGTGCCAGCAGCCAAGAGGCGGGAGCTCCAGATACGCAGTATTTT CASSQEAGAPDTQYF
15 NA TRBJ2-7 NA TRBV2 TGTGCCAGCAGTGGGCTGGGTAGCGCTGGCCGCGAGCAGTACTTC CASSGLGSAGREQYF
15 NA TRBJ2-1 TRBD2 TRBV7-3 TGTGCCAGCAGGGGGAATAGCGGGGGGGCAAATGAGCAGTTCTTC CASRGNSGGANEQFF
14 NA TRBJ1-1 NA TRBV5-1 TGCGCCAGCAGCTTGGGGCGGGAGAACACTGAAGCTTTCTTT CASSLGRENTEAFF
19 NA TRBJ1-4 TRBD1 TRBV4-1 TGCGCCAGCAGCAACCGGGGGTCAAGGGGGCGGAGGACTAATGAAAAACTGTTTTTT CASSNRGSRGRRTNEKLFF
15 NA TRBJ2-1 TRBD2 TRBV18 TGTGCCAGCTCACCACCGCTAGCGGGGGAACATGAGCAGTTCTTC CASSPPLAGEHEQFF
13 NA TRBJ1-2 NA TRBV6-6 TGTGCCAGCAGCACGACGGGGGAAGGCGGCTACACCTTC CASSTTGEGGYTF
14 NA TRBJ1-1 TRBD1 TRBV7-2 TGTGCCAGCAGCGTCGGACAGGGGGGAACTGAAGCTTTCTTT CASSVGQGGTEAFF
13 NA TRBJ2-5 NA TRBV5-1 TGCGCCAGCAGCTCTTATCCTCAAGAGACCCAGTACTTC CASSSYPQETQYF
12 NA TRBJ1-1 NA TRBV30 TGTGCCTGGGGGGCTAGGGCCACTGAAGCTTTCTTT CAWGARATEAFF
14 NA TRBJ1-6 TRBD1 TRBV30 TGTGCCTGGGGTCTCAGGGGGCGTATTTCACCCCTCCACTTT CAWGLRGRISPLHF
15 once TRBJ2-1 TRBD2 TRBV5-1 TGCGCCAGCAGCTTGGGACTAGCCCCTTACAATGAGCAGTTCTTC CASSLGLAPYNEQFF
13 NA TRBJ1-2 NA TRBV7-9 TGTGCCAGCAGCTTACAGTCTAACTATGGCTACACCTTC CASSLQSNYGYTF
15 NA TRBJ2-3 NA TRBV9 TGTGCCAGCAGCGCTTCGGACTTTAGCACAGATACGCAGTATTTT CASSASDFSTDTQYF
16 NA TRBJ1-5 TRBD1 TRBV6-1 TGTGCCAGCAGTGTCCACACGGGACAGCGGAATCAGCCCCAGCATTTT CASSVHTGQRNQPQHF